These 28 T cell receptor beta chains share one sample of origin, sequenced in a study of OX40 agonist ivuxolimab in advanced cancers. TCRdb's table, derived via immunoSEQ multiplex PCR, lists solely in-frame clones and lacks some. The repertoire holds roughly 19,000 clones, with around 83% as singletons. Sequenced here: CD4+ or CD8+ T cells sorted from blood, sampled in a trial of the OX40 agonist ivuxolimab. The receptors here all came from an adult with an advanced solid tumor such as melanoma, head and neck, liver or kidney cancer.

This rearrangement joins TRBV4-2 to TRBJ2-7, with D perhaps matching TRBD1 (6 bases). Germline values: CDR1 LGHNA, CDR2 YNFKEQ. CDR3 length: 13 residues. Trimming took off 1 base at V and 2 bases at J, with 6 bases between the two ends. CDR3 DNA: TGTGCCAGCAGCCAAGGACAGGCCTACGAGCAGTACTTC. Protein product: CASSQGQAYEQYF.

The CDR3 DNA reads TGTGCCAGCCCGGGACTAGCGGGAGTTTGCTACGAGCAGTACTTC. It codes for CASPGLAGVCYEQYF. The gene calls are TRBV7-9 and TRBJ2-5; 14 nucleotides line up with TRBD2. The J call is doubtful: the DNA matches TRBJ2-7 better. The germline CDR1 and CDR2 sequences are SEHNR and FQNEAQ (reference sequence). The CDR3 loop spans 15 amino acids.

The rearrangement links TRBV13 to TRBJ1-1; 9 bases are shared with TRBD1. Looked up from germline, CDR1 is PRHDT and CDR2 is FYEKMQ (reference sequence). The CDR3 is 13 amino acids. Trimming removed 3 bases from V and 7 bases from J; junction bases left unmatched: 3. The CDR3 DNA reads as TGTGCCAGCAGCTTGGGACAGGGAATTGAAGCTTTCTTT. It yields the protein CASSLGQGIEAFF.

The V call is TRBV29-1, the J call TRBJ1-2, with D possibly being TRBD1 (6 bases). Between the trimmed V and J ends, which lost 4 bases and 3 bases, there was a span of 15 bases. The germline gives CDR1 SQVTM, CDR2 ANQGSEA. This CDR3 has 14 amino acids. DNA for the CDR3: TGCAGCGTTGTAGGGCAGGGGCGCCACTATGGCTACACCTTC. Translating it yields CSVVGQGRHYGYTF.

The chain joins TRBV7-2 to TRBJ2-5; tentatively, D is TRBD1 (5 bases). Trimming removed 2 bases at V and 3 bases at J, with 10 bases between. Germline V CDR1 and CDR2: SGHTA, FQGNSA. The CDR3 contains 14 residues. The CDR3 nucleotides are TGTGCCAGCAGCTTATATCAGGGAAAAGAGACCCAGTACTTC. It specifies CASSLYQGKETQYF.

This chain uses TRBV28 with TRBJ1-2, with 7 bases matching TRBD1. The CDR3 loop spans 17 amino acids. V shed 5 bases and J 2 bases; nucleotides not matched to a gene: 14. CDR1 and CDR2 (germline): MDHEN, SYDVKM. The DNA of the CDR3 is TGTGCCAGCAGTCCCCCGACAGGGACCCAGCAGAACTATGGCTACACCTTC. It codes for CASSPPTGTQQNYGYTF.

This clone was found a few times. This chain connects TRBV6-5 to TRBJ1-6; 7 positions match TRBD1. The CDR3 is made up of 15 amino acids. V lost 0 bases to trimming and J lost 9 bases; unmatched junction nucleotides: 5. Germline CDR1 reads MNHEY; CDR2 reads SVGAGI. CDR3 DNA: TGTGCCAGCAGTTACTCAGGGGGCGCGGGTTCACCCCTCCACTTT. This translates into CASSYSGGAGSPLHF.

CDR3 sequence (DNA): TGCGCCAGCAGCACTCCGGGACTAGCGGGAGACGAGCAGTACTTC. Protein: CASSTPGLAGDEQYF. This rearrangement joins TRBV5-1 to TRBJ2-7, with TRBD2 identical over 14 bases. Germline values: CDR1 SGHRS, CDR2 YFSETQ. V shed 4 bases and J 5 bases; nucleotides not matched to a gene: 5. The CDR3 consists of 15 residues.

As DNA, the CDR3 is TGCGCCAGCAGCTTGCCATCCCTGGGACGGAACTTTAACTACGAGCAGTACTTC. Its translation is CASSLPSLGRNFNYEQYF. The chain couples TRBV5-1 to TRBJ2-7, with D possibly called TRBD1 or TRBD2 (5 bases each). The germline CDR1 and CDR2 sequences are SGHRS and YFSETQ. Trimming removed 1 base from V and 3 bases from J, with 23 bases in between. The CDR3 has 18 amino acids.

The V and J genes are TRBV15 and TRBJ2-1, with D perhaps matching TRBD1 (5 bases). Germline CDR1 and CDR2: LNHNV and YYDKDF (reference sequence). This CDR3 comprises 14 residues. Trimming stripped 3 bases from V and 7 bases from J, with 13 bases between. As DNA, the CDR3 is TGTGCCACCAGCAGGTATTTAGGGGTAAATGAGCAGTTCTTC. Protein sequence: CATSRYLGVNEQFF.

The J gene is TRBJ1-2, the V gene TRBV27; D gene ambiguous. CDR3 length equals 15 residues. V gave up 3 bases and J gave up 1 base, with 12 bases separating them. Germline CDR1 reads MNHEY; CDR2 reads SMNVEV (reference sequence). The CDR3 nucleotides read TGTGCCAGCAGTTTTTCCGGCAGCTTTAACTATGGCTACACCTTC. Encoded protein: CASSFSGSFNYGYTF.

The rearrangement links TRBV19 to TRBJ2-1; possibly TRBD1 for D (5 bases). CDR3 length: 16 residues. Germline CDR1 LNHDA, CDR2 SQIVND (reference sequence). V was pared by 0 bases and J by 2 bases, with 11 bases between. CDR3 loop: CASSIDSGMAYNEQFF. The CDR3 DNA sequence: TGTGCCAGTAGTATAGATTCAGGGATGGCCTACAATGAGCAGTTCTTC.

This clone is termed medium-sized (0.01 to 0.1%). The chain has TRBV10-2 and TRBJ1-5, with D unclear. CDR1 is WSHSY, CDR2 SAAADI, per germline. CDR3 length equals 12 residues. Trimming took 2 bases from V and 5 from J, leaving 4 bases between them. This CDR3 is CASSEGHQPQHF. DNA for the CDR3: TGCGCCAGCAGTGAGGGTCATCAGCCCCAGCATTTT.

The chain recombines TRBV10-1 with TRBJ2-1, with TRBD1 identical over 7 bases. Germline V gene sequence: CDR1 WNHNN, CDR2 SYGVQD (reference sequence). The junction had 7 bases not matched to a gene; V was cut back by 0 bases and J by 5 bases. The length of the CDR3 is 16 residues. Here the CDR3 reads CASSESQGVPDNEQFF. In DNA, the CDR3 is TGCGCCAGCAGTGAGTCTCAGGGGGTTCCGGACAATGAGCAGTTCTTC.

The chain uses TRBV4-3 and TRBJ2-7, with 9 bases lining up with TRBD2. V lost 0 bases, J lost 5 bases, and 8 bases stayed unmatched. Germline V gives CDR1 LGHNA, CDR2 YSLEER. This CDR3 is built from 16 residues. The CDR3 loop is CASSQDLAGGVHEQYF. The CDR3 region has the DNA TGCGCCAGCAGCCAAGATTTGGCGGGAGGGGTCCACGAGCAGTACTTC.

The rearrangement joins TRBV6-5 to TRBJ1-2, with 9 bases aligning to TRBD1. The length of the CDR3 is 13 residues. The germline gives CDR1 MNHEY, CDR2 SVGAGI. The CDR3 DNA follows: TGTGCAGAAAGATCCGGGACAGGGCCTGCGTGCACCTTC. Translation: CAERSGTGPACTF.

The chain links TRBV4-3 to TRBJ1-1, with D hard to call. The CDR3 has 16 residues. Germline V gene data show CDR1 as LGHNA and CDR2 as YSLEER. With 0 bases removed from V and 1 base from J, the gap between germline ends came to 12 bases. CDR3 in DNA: TGCGCCAGCAGCCAAGAATCCCAGGTGAAGAACACTGAAGCTTTCTTT. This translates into CASSQESQVKNTEAFF.

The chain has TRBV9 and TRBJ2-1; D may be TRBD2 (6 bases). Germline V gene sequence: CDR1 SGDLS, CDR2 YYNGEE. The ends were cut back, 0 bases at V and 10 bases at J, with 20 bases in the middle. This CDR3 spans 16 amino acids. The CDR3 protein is CASSVGGTGARSEQFF. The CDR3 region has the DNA TGTGCCAGCAGCGTAGGGGGAACGGGAGCCCGATCAGAGCAGTTCTTC.

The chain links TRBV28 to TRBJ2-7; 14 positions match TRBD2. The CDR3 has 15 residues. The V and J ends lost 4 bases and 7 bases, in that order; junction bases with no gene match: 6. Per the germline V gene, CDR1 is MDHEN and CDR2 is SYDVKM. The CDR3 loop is CASSSGLAGGEEQYF. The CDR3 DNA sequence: TGTGCCAGCAGTTCAGGACTAGCGGGAGGAGAAGAGCAGTACTTC.

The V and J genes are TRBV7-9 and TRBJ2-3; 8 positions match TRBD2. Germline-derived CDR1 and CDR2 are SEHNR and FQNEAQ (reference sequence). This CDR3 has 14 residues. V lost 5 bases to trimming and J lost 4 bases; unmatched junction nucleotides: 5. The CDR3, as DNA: TGTGCCAGCAGCCCTAGCGGGCGCGCAGATACGCAGTATTTT. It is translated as CASSPSGRADTQYF.

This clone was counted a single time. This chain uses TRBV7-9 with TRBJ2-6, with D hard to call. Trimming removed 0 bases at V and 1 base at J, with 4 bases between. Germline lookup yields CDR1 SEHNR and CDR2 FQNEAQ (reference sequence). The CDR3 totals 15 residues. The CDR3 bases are TGTGCCAGCAGCTTAGCAGAGTCTGGGGCCAACGTCCTGACTTTC. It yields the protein CASSLAESGANVLTF.

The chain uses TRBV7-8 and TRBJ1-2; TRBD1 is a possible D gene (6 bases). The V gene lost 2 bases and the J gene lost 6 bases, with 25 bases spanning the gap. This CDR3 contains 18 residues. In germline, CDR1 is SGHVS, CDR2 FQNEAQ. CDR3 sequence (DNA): TGTGCCAGCAGCTTAAAAAGGAATCAGGGGCGAATTTTGGATGGCTACACCTTC. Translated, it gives CASSLKRNQGRILDGYTF. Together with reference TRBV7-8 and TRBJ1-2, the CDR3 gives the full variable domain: GAGVSQSPRYKVAKRGQDVALRCDPISGHVSLFWYQQALGQGPEFLTYFQNEAQLDKSGLPSDRFFAERPEGSVSTLKIQRTQQEDSAVYLCASSLKRNQGRILDGYTFGSGTRLTVV.

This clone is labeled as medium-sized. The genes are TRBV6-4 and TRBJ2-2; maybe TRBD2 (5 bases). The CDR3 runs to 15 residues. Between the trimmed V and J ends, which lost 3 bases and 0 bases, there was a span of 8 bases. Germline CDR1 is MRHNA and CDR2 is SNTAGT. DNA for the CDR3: TGTGCCAGCAGTGAGGGAGCCCCGAACACCGGGGAGCTGTTTTTT. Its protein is CASSEGAPNTGELFF.

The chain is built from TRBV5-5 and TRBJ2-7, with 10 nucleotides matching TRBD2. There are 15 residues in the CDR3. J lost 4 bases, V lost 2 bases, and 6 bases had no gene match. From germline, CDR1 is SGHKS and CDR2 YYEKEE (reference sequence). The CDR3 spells CASSLSSGRIYEQYF. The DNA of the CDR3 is TGTGCCAGCAGCTTATCTAGCGGGAGAATTTACGAGCAGTACTTC.

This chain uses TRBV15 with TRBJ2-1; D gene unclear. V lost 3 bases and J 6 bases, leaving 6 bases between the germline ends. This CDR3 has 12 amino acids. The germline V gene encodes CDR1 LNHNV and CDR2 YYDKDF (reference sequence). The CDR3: CATSSRINEQFF. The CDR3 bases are TGTGCCACCAGCAGTAGGATCAATGAGCAGTTCTTC.

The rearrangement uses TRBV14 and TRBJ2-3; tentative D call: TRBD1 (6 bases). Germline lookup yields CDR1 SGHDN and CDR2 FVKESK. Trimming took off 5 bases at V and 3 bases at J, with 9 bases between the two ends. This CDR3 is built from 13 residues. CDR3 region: CASSSRGTDTQYF. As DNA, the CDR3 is TGTGCCAGCAGCAGCAGGGGTACAGATACGCAGTATTTT.

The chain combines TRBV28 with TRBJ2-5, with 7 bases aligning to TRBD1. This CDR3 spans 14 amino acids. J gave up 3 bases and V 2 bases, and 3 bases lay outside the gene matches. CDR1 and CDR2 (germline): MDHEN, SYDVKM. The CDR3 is CASSLDRVEETQYF. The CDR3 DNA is TGTGCCAGCAGTTTAGACAGGGTGGAAGAGACCCAGTACTTC.

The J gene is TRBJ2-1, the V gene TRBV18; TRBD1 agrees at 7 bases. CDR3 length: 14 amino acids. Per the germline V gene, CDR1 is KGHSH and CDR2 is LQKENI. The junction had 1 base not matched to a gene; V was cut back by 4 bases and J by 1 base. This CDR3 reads CASSQDRSYNEQFF. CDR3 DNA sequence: TGTGCCAGCTCACAGGACAGGTCCTACAATGAGCAGTTCTTC. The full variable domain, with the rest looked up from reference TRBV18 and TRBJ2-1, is NAGVMQNPRHLVRRRGQEARLRCSPMKGHSHVYWYRQLPEEGLKFMVYLQKENIIDESGMPKERFSAEFPKEGPSILRIQQVVRGDSAAYFCASSQDRSYNEQFFGPGTRLTVL.